The T cell receptor beta chain under discussion was sequenced for a study of T-cell memory formation after mild COVID-19. From germline, CDR1 is SEHNR and CDR2 FQNEAQ (reference sequence). Losses at the gene ends were 6 bases for V and 4 bases for J; bases not matched to a gene: 13. The CDR3 has 18 amino acids. TCRdb reprocessed the 5' RACE reads with MiXCR, giving one entry per CDR3 protein. The table lists around 110,000 distinct CDR3 sequences, around an eighth of them singletons, with approximately 30% in the top ten. The chain links TRBV7-9 to TRBJ2-1; TRBD2 aligns across 12 bases. The sequencing input was PBMCs or a T cell subset sorted from them (not recorded which). The receptor comes from an adult woman who had mild COVID-19 (a few samples of this study predate the infection). Cell type and time point are not known. CDR3 in DNA: TGTGCCAGCAGTCCCCAGACTAGCGGGGGCCACTCTTACAATGAGCAGTTCTTC. Protein product: CASSPQTSGGHSYNEQFF.